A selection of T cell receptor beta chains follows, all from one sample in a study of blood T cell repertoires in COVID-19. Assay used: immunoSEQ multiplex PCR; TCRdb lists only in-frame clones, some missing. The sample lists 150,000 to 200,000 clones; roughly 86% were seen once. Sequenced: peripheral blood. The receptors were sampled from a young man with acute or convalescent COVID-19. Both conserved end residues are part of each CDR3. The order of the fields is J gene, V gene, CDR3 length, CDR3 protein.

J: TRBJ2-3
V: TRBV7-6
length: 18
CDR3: CASSPGLAGRPPSDTQYF

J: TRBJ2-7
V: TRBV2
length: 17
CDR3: CASSESRGAGGLIEQYF

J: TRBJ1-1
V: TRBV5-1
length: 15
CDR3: CASSQGTARYNEAFF

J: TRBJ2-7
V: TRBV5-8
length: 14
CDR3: CASSLYGTGSEQYF

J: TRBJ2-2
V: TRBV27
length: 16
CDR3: CASSSFAGVNTGELFF

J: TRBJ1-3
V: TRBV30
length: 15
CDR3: CAWSQDRGTGNTIYF

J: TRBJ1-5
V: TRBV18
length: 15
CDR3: CASSLRTGADQPQHF

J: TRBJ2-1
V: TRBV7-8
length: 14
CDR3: CASCGLAVVGEQFF

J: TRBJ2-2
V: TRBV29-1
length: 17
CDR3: CSVEWGLAGANTGELFF

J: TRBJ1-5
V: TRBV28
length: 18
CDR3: CASSRRTGNLYSNQPQHF

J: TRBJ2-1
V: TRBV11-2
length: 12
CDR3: CASSPKTAEQFF

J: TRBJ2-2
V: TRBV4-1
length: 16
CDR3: CASSQVGTGGTGELFF

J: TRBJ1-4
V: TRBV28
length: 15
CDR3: CASRLPGQGNEKLFF

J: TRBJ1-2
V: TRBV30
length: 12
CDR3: CAWSGTGFGYTF

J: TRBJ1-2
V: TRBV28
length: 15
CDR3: CASSKTGGVGYGYTF

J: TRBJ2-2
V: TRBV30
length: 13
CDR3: CACPDRVAGELFF

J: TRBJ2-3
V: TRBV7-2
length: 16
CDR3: CASSPIAGGPKDTQYF

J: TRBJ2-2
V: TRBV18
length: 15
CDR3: CASSIDRPNTGELFF

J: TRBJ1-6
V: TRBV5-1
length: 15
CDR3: CASSLTAGGNSPLHF

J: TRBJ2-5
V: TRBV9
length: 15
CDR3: CASSVVGTGQETQYF

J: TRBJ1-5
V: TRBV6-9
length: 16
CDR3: CAFRRSGLEENQPQHF

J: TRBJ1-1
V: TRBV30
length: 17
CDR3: CAWSKPTGGVLRTEAFF

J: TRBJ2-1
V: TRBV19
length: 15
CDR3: CASSIVSGLYNEQFF

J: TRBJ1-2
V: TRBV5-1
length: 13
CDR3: CASRQGARYGYTF

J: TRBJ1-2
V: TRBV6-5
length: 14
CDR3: CASLRDRSYYGYTF

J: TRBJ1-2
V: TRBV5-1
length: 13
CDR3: CASSELGGGGYTF

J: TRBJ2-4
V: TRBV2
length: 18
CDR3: CASIPWTGGGSAKNIQYF

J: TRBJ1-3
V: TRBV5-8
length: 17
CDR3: CASSLGGDRGYGNTIYF

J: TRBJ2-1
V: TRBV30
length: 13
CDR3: CAWSVRVVNEQFF

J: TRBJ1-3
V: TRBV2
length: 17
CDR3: CASSPGRGGRAGNTIYF

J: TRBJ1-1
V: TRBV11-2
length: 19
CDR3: CASSLHDAWDRGKGTEAFF

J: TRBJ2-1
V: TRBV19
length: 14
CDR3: CASTTAGLVHEQFF

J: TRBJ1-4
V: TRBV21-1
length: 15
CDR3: CASSKDGGCEEKLFF

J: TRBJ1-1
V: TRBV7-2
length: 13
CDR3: CASSPQGRTEAFF

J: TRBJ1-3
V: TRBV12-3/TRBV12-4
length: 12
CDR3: CASSMRRNTIYF

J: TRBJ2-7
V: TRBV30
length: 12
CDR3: CAWNMGRGEQYF

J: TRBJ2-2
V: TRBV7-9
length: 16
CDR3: CASSPVLDGNTGELFF

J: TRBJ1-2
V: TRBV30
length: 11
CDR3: CARAGDRGYTF

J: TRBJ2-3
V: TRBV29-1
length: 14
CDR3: CSANRGSSTDTQYF

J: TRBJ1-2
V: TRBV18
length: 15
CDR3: CASSYYRGRGYGYTF

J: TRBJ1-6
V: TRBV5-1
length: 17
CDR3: CASSLMTTGANNSPLHF

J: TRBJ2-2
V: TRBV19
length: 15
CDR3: CASSIQLAGTGELFF

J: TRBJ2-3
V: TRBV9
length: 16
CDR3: CASSVQGSQVTDTQYF

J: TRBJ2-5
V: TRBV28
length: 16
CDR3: CASSQALAGYQETQYF

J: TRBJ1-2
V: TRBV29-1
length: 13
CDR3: CSVLKGGNYGYTF

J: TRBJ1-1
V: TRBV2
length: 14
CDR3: CASSEGSGNTEAFF

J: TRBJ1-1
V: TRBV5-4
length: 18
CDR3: CASSRGGDNGNMNTEAFF

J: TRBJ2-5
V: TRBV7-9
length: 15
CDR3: CASSLATHRRGTKYF

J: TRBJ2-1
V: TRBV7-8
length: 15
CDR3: CASSSGQVRGNEQFF

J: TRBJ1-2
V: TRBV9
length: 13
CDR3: CASSVGQGFGYTF

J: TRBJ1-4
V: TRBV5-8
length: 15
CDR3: CASRYQTATNEKLFF

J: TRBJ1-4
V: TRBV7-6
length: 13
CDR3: CASSSGQGQKLFF

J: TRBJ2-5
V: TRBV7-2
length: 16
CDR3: CASSLVVAGGSRTQYF

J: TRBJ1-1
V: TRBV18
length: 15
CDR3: CASSTRQGMDTEAFF

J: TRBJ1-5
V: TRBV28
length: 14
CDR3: CASSLVGGDQPQHF

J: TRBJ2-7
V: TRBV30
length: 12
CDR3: CAWTLGQGEQYF